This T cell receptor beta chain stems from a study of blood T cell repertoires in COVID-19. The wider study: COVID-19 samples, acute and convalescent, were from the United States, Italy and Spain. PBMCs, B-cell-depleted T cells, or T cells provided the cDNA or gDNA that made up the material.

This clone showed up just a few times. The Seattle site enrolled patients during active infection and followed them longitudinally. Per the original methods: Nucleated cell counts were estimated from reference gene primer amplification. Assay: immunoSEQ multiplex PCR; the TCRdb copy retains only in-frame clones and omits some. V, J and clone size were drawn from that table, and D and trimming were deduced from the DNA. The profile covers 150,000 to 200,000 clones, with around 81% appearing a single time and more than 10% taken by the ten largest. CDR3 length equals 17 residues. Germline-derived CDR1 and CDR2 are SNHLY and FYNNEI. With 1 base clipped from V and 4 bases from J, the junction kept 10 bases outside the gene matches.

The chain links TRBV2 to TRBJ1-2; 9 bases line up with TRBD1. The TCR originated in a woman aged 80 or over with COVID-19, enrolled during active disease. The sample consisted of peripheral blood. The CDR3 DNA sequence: TGTGCCAGCAGTGAAGAAGTTGTGACAGGGGGAATCTATGGCTACACCTTC. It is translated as CASSEEVVTGGIYGYTF. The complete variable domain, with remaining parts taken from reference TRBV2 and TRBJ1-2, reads EPEVTQTPSHQVTQMGQEVILRCVPISNHLYFYWYRQILGQKVEFLVSFYNNEISEKSEIFDDQFSVERPDGSNFTLKIRSTKLEDSAMYFCASSEEVVTGGIYGYTFGSGTRLTVV.